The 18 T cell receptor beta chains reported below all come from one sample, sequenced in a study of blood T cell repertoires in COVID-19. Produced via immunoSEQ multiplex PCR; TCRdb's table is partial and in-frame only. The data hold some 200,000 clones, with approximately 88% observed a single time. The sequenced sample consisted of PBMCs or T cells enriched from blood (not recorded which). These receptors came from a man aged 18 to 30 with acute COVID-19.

The CDR3, as DNA: TGTGCCAGCAGTTCCCCTAGCGGGAGTTTCTACGAGCAGTACTTC. Amino acids: CASSSPSGSFYEQYF. V is TRBV6-5 and J is TRBJ2-7; 10 bases are a match to TRBD2. V lost 4 bases, J lost 3 bases, and 6 bases stayed unmatched. This CDR3 is 15 amino acids long. Per the germline V gene, CDR1 is MNHEY and CDR2 is SVGAGI.

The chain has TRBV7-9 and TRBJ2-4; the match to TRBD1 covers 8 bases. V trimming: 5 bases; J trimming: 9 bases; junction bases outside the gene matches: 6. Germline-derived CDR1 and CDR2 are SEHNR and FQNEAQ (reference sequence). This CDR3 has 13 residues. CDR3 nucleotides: TGTGCCAGCAGCATTCCGGGACAGGTCATTCAGTACTTC. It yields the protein CASSIPGQVIQYF.

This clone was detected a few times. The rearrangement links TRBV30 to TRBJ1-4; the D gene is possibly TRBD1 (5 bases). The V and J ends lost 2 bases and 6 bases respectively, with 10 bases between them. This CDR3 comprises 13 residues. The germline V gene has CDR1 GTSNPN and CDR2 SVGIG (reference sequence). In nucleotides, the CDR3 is TGTGCCTGGAGTAAGGGGATCGATGAAAAACTGTTTTTT. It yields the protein CAWSKGIDEKLFF.

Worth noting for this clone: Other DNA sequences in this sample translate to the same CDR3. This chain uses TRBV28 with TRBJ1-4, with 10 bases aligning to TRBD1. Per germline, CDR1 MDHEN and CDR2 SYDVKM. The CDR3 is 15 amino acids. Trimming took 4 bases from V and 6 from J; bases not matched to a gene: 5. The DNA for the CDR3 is TGTGCCAGCAGTTCTCCCGGGACAGGGGATGAAAAACTGTTTTTT. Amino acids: CASSSPGTGDEKLFF.

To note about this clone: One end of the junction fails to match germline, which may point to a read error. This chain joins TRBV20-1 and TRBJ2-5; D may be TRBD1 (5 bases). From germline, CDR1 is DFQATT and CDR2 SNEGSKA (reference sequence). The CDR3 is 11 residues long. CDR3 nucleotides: TGCAGTGCTAGGGGCGGACACGGGTATGACTTC. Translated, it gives CSARGGHGYDF.

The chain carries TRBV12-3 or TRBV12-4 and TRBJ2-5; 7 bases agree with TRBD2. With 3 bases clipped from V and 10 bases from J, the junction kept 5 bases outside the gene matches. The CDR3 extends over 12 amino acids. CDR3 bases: TGTGCCAGCAGTTTGTTCCGGGGGGACCAGTACTTC. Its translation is CASSLFRGDQYF.

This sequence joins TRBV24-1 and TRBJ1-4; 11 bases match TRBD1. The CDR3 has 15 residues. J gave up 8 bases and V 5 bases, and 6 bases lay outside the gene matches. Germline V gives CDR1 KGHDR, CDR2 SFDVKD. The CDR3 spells CATSGGGQGEEKLFF. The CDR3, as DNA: TGTGCCACCAGTGGGGGGGGACAGGGGGAAGAAAAACTGTTTTTT.

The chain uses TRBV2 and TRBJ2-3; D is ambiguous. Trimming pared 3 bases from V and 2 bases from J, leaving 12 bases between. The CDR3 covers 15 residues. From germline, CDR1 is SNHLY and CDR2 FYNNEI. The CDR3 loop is CASSESLRSTDTQYF. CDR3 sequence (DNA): TGTGCCAGCAGTGAGAGTCTTCGATCCACAGATACGCAGTATTTT.

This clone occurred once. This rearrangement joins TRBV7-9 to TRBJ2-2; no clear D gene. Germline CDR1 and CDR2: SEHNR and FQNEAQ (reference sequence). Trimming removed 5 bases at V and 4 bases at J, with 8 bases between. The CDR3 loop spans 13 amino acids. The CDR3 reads CASSLPITGELFF. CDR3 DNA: TGTGCCAGCAGCCTACCAATCACCGGGGAGCTGTTTTTT.

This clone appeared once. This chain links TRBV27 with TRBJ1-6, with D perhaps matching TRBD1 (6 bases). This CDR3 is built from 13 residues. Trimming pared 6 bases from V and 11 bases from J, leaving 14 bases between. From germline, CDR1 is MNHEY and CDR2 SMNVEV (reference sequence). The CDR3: CASRSRTETPLHF. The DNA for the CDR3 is TGTGCCAGCAGGTCGAGGACAGAAACACCCCTCCACTTT.

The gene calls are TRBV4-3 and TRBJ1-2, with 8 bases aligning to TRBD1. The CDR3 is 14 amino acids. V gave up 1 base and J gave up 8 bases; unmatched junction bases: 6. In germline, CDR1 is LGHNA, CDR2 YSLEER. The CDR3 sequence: CASSQGQGWEGYTF. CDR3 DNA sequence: TGCGCCAGCAGCCAAGGACAGGGGTGGGAAGGCTACACCTTC.

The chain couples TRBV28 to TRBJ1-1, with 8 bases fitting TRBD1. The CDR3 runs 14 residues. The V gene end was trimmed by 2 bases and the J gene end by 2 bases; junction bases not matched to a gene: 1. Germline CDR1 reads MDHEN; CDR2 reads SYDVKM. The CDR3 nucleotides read TGTGCCAGCAGTTTAGGACAGGGAAACACTGAAGCTTTCTTT. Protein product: CASSLGQGNTEAFF.

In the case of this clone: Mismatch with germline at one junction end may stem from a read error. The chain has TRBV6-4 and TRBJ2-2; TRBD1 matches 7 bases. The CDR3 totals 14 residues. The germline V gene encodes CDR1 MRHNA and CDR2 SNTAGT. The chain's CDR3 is CASSAGQNAGELFF. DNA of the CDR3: TGTGCCAGCAGTGCGGGACAGAACGCCGGGGAGCTGTTTTTT.

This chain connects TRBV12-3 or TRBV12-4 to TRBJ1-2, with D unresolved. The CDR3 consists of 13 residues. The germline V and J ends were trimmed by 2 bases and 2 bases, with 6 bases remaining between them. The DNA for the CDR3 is TGTGCCAGCAGTTTATATTCCAACTATGGCTACACCTTC. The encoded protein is CASSLYSNYGYTF.

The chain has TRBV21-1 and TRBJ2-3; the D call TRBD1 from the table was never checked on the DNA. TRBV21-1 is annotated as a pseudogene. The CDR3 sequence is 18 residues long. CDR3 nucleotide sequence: TGTGCCAGCAGCAGAAGGGACAGGGCGTTTCACTCAACAGATACGCAGTATTTT. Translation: CASSRRDRAFHSTDTQYF.

The CDR3 nucleotides read TGTGCCAGCAGTCCTGCCTTGACTAGCGGGAGTTATTCCAATGAGCAGTTCTTC. It specifies CASSPALTSGSYSNEQFF. The chain carries TRBV14 and TRBJ2-1; 12 positions agree with TRBD2. This CDR3 is 18 amino acids long. V was clipped by 6 bases and J by 6 bases; unmatched bases: 15. The germline CDR1 and CDR2 sequences are SGHDN and FVKESK.

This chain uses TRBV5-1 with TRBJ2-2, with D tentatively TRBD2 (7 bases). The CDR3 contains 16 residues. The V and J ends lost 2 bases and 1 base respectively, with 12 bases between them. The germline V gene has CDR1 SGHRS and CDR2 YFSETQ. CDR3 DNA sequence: TGCGCCAGCAGCTTACGGGGGGCCGAGAACACCGGGGAGCTGTTTTTT. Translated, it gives CASSLRGAENTGELFF.

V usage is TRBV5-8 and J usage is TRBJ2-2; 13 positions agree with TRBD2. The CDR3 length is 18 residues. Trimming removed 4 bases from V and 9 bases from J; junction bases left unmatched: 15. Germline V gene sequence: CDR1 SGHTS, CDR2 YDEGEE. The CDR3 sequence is CASSITSGRADLFRELFF. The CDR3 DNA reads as TGTGCCAGCAGCATAACTAGCGGGAGGGCGGACTTATTCCGGGAGCTGTTTTTT.